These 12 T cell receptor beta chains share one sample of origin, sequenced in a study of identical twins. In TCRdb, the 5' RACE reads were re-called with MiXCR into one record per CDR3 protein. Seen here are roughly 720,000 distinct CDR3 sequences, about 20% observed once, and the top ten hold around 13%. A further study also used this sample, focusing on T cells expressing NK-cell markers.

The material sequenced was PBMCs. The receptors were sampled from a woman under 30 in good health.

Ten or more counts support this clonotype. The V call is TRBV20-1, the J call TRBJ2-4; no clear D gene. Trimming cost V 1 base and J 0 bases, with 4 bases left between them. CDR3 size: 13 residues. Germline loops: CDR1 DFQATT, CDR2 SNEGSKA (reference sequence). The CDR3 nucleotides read TGCAGTGCTAGAGGACTAGCCAAAAACATTCAGTACTTC. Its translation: CSARGLAKNIQYF.

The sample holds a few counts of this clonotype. DNA of the CDR3: TGTGCCAGCAAAACCGGGACAGAAGTGAATGAGCAGTTCTTC. As protein: CASKTGTEVNEQFF. This chain uses TRBV27 with TRBJ2-1; 7 nucleotides agree with TRBD1. The CDR3 loop spans 14 amino acids. The V and J ends lost 7 bases and 7 bases, in that order; junction bases with no gene match: 10. Germline CDR1 reads MNHEY; CDR2 reads SMNVEV (reference sequence).

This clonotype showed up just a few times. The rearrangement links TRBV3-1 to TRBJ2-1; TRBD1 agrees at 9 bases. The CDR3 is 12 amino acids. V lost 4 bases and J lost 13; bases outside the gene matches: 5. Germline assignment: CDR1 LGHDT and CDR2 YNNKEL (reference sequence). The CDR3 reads CASSPRQGGQFF. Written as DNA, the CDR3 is TGTGCCAGCAGCCCGCGACAGGGGGGCCAGTTCTTC.

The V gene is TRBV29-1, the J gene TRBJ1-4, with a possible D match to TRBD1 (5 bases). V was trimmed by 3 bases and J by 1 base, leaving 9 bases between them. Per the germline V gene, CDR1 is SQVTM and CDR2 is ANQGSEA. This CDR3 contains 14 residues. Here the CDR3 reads CSVDRGKTNEKLFF. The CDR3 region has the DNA TGCAGCGTTGATCGGGGGAAAACTAATGAAAAACTGTTTTTT.

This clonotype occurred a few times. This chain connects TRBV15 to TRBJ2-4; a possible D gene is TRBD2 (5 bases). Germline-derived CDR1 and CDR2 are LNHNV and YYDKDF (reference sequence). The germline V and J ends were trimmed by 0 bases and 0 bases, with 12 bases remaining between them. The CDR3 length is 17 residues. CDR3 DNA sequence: TGTGCCACCAGCAGAGATGTGAGCGGCCTAGCCAAAAACATTCAGTACTTC. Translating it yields CATSRDVSGLAKNIQYF.

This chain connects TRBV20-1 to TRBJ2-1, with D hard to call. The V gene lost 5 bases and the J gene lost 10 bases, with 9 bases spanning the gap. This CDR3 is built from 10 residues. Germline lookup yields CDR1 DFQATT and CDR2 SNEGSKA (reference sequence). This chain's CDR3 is CSAVGTEQFF. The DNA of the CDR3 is TGCAGTGCTGTCGGAACGGAGCAGTTCTTC.

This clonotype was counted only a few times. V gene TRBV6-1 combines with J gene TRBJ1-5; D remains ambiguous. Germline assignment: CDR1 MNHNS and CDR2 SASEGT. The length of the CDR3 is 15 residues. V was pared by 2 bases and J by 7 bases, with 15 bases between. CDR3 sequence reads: CASSEFDEIWQPQHF. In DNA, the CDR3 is TGTGCCAGCAGTGAATTCGACGAGATTTGGCAGCCCCAGCATTTT.

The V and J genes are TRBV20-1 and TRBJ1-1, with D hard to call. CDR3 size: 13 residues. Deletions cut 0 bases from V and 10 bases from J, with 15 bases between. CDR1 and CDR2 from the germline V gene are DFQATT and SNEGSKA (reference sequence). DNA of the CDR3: TGCAGTGCTAGAGATAAGGATGCGTTAAGAGCTTTCTTT. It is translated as CSARDKDALRAFF.

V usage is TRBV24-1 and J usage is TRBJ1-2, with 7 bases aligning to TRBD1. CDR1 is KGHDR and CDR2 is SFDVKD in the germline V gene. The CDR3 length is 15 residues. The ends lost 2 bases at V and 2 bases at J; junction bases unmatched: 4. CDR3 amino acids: CATSDSGQQNYGYTF. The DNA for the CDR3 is TGTGCCACCAGTGATTCGGGACAGCAAAACTATGGCTACACCTTC.

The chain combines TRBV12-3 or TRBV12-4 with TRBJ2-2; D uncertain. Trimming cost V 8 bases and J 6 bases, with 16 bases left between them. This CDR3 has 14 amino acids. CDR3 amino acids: CASGTLERSGELFF. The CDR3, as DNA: TGTGCCAGCGGAACCTTAGAGAGGTCCGGGGAGCTGTTTTTT.

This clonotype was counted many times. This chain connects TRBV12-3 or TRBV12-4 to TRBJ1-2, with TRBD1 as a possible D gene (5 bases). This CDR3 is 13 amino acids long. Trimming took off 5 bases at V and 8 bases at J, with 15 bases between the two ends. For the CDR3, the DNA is TGTGCCAGCAGTCCGGACATGCCGCTGGGCTACACCTTC. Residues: CASSPDMPLGYTF.

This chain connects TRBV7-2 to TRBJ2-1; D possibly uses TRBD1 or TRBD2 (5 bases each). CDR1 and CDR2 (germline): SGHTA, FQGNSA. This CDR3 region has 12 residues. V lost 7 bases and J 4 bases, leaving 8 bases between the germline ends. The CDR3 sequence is CASNWGYNEQFF. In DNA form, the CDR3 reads TGTGCCAGCAACTGGGGGTACAATGAGCAGTTCTTC. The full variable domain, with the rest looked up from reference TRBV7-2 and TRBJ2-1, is GAGVSQSPSNKVTEKGKDVELRCDPISGHTALYWYRQSLGQGLEFLIYFQGNSAPDKSGLPSDRFSAERTGGSVSTLTIQRTQQEDSAVYLCASNWGYNEQFFGPGTRLTVL.